The T cell receptor (beta chain) under discussion was sequenced for a study of T cells in Graves' hyperthyroidism and ophthalmopathy (dated by TCRdb to the late 2010s). Study-level background: Peripheral blood samples were taken at the time of initial diagnosis, prior to any treatment. TCR V-J signatures able to tell the groups apart were searched for in a discovery cohort of 95 or so patients, of whom 43 had Graves' ophthalmopathy and 55 to 60 had stable Graves' hyperthyroidism. An independent validation cohort of about 19 hyperthyroidism patients and about 15 patients who later progressed to ophthalmopathy tested prospective prediction of ophthalmopathy. The roughly 100 discovery patients were randomly split 7:3 into training and test sets. In addition, the study compared T-cell repertoires in thyroid tissue and in blood from five or six Graves' hyperthyroidism patients. After sampling, hyperthyroidism patients received methimazole starting at 30 mg daily, and ophthalmopathy patients received high-dose intravenous methylprednisolone. The paper describes TCR Vbeta CDR3 sequencing of 140 or so peripheral blood samples, made up of some 40 ophthalmopathy patients, approximately 73 hyperthyroidism patients and 17 progressor patients. Summary of the overall study and its limitations: A 13 V-J signature model separated ophthalmopathy from stable hyperthyroidism, with approximately 87% sensitivity and around 84% specificity in cross-validation and 80%/75% in testing. Blood samples also contained most of the expanded thyroid clonotypes (frequency above 0.001), which suggests that blood repertoires may reflect thyroid immune responses. Sample size was not statistically predetermined, and investigators were not blinded to group allocation. In validation, progression to ophthalmopathy was predicted by the model with almost 71% sensitivity and around 75% specificity, a median of approximately 6.5 months before onset.

The TCR beta CDR3 regions were amplified from the RNA transcripts. The first round of RT-PCR for the TCR CDR3 was performed with the HTBI primer set and the Qiagen OneStep RT-PCR kit. Libraries were constructed in a second round of multiplex PCR, after which size selection and purification were carried out. Sequencing of the libraries was done on an Illumina HiSeq2000 using paired-end 100 bp reads. In the paper's pipeline: SOAPnuke was used to process the raw data, removing reads that contained adapters or uncalled bases, had a mean Phred below 15, or lacked an exact match to the constant primer or identifier. High-quality paired reads were merged with COPE v1.2.5, and unique nucleotide sequences were defined as clonotypes. MiTCR v1.1 was used to align the clonotypes against IMGT TRBV, TRBD and TRBJ reference segments. The analysis included only V-J combinations with a frequency above 0.0001, which together covered 99.2% of the repertoires. A TCS score was defined as the ratio between F50 (clonal expansion) and ExV (chaos), using BLOSUM62-based TCRdist between CDR3 peptides within each V-J. Welch's t-statistics and random forest reduced around 510 V-J features to 13, which were used in a naive Bayes classifier (R e1071). TCRdb reworked the public reads: Q25 trimming with fastp, MiXCR clone assembly, productive beta chains retained. Each entry merges the rows of one CDR3 protein and shows their most common DNA and genes. Here the V and J calls rest on TCRdb's processing, not on the authors' analysis. Present in this sample are under 800,000 distinct CDR3 sequences, around 15% of which were seen just once. Together, the top ten hold roughly 10% of the sample.

Its CDR3 holds 18 amino acids, cysteine through phenylalanine. Here the CDR3 DNA is all that survives: 54 bases in frame from base 1. After removal of 2 bases from V and 4 bases from J, the junction retains 14 bases not matched to a gene. This clonotype appeared a few times. The antigen it recognizes is unknown. It has no much larger one-base neighbor in the sample; base qualities were not kept. A patient counted as having stable Graves' hyperthyroidism if no progression to ophthalmopathy occurred over 18 months of follow-up. Hyperthyroidism patients were newly diagnosed, had a disease duration of under 2 months, and were aged 18 to 65 years. Exclusion was applied to patients with uncontrolled infections, other autoimmune diseases, pregnancy or lactation. Diagnoses relied on clinical symptoms, serum thyroxine and TRAb, thyroid ultrasound and orbital computed tomography. PBMCs were isolated from about 10 ml of fresh peripheral blood by Ficoll-Paque density gradient centrifugation. Total RNA was extracted with Trizol reagent, and quality was checked on an Agilent 2100 Bioanalyzer.

The sample was blood. This TCR was recovered from a woman between 18 and 30 years old with Graves' hyperthyroidism. This chain is built from TRBV12-3 or TRBV12-4 and TRBJ2-5; 9 middle bases align to TRBD2. The CDR3 corresponds to CASSLSVSWAGGPETQYF. The DNA sequence reads TGTGCCAGCAGTTTATCAGTCTCATGGGCGGGAGGGCCAGAGACCCAGTACTTC.